These 21 T cell receptor beta chains came from one sample sequenced in a study of T cells in Graves' hyperthyroidism and ophthalmopathy. RNA transcripts served as the template for amplifying TCR beta CDR3 regions. TCR CDR3 regions were first amplified by RT-PCR with HTBI primers. Each CDR3 protein is one row after TCRdb ran MiXCR on the multiplex PCR reads. The data show hundreds of thousands of distinct CDR3 sequences, with more than 15% seen just once and less than 3.5% held by the top ten. Sequencing was performed on blood. These receptors all come from a middle-aged woman with Graves' ophthalmopathy.

This clonotype appeared a few times. The chain is built from TRBV5-1 and TRBJ2-5; 8 bases are a match to TRBD1. CDR3 length: 15 amino acids. V gave up 4 bases and J gave up 2 bases; unmatched junction bases: 7. The germline CDR1 and CDR2 sequences are SGHRS and YFSETQ. The CDR3 spells CASSLARGHQETQYF. In nucleotides, the CDR3 is TGCGCCAGCAGCCTCGCCAGGGGGCATCAAGAGACCCAGTACTTC.

V usage is TRBV9 and J usage is TRBJ1-5; TRBD1 might be the D (5 bases). The CDR3 is made up of 15 amino acids. Trimming took off 0 bases at V and 3 bases at J, with 10 bases between the two ends. Per the germline V gene, CDR1 is SGDLS and CDR2 is YYNGEE. The CDR3 here is CASSVGGDPNQPQHF. In DNA, the CDR3 is TGTGCCAGCAGCGTAGGGGGGGATCCCAATCAGCCCCAGCATTTT. Together with reference TRBV9 and TRBJ1-5, the CDR3 gives the full variable domain: DSGVTQTPKHLITATGQRVTLRCSPRSGDLSVYWYQQSLDQGLQFLIQYYNGEERAKGNILERFSAQQFPDLHSELNLSSLELGDSALYFCASSVGGDPNQPQHFGDGTRLSIL.

This clonotype appeared many times. The gene calls are TRBV20-1 and TRBJ2-3; 9 bases are shared with TRBD2. Germline V gives CDR1 DFQATT, CDR2 SNEGSKA (reference sequence). Unmatched junction bases numbered 5, after V lost 0 bases and J lost 4 bases. The CDR3 runs 15 residues. DNA for the CDR3: TGCAGTGCTAGAGAGGCGGGAGGGCTGGCAGATACGCAGTATTTT. Encoded protein: CSAREAGGLADTQYF.

A few counts support this clonotype. This rearrangement joins TRBV27 to TRBJ2-5; D is tentatively TRBD1 or TRBD2 (6 bases each). The CDR3 spans 15 residues. In germline, CDR1 is MNHEY, CDR2 SMNVEV (reference sequence). The V end lost 3 bases, the J end lost 5 bases, and 16 bases lay between the germline ends. CDR3 nucleotides: TGTGCCAGCAGTTTTCACGGGGGCAGCGGGGAGACCCAGTACTTC. It encodes CASSFHGGSGETQYF.

The gene calls are TRBV7-8 and TRBJ1-6; the match to TRBD1 covers 10 bases. Germline CDR1 SGHVS, CDR2 FQNEAQ. V shed 5 bases, J shed 10 bases, and the junction held 11 bases outside the gene matches. The CDR3 spans 16 residues. DNA for the CDR3: TGTGCCAGCAGCCCCCCGGGACAGGGGTTAGGGTCACCCCTCCACTTT. Translated: CASSPPGQGLGSPLHF.

This clonotype was picked up a small number of times. The CDR3 DNA reads as TGCGCCAGCAGCAGAACCGGGACAGTGAACACCGGGGAGCTGTTTTTT. Translated, it gives CASSRTGTVNTGELFF. The chain combines TRBV5-1 with TRBJ2-2, with 7 bases fitting TRBD1. V was pared by 4 bases and J by 1 base, with 7 bases of the junction left unmatched. The germline V gene encodes CDR1 SGHRS and CDR2 YFSETQ. This CDR3 has 16 amino acids. The full variable domain, completed using reference TRBV5-1 and TRBJ2-2, is KAGVTQTPRYLIKTRGQQVTLSCSPISGHRSVSWYQQTPGQGLQFLFEYFSETQRNKGNFPGRFSGRQFSNSRSEMNVSTLELGDSALYLCASSRTGTVNTGELFFGEGSRLTVL.

This clonotype showed up many times. The chain has TRBV2 and TRBJ2-3; D is possibly TRBD1 (6 bases). Trimming took off 6 bases at V and 3 bases at J, with 19 bases between the two ends. CDR1 is SNHLY, CDR2 FYNNEI, per germline. The CDR3 contains 16 residues. The CDR3 protein is CASRTPQGTGTDTQYF. The CDR3 DNA sequence: TGTGCCAGCAGGACCCCACAGGGAACAGGGACAGATACGCAGTATTTT.

This clonotype has just a few counts. The V gene is TRBV15, the J gene TRBJ2-7; 8 bases align to TRBD2. The CDR3 runs to 18 residues. V was clipped by 0 bases and J by 4 bases; unmatched bases: 14. CDR1 and CDR2 (germline): LNHNV, YYDKDF (reference sequence). CDR3 in DNA: TGTGCCACCAGCAGAGATGCGAGCCTGAGGGGACTAGGGTACGAGCAGTACTTC. It encodes CATSRDASLRGLGYEQYF.

The chain joins TRBV11-1 to TRBJ2-2; D ambiguous. V lost 6 bases to trimming and J lost 6 bases, with 11 bases between them. This CDR3 is built from 13 residues. The germline V gene encodes CDR1 SGHAT and CDR2 FQDESV (reference sequence). The CDR3 region has the DNA TGTGCCAGCAGACGACCCGCATCCGGGGAGCTGTTTTTT. Encoded protein: CASRRPASGELFF.

The chain links TRBV6-1 to TRBJ2-2, with D uncertain. V lost 5 bases to trimming and J lost 7 bases, with 8 bases between them. This CDR3 region has 12 residues. The germline gives CDR1 MNHNS, CDR2 SASEGT. This chain's CDR3 is CASSMVVGELFF. CDR3 DNA: TGTGCCAGCAGTATGGTGGTCGGGGAGCTGTTTTTT.

The rearrangement joins TRBV10-3 to TRBJ2-1; 12 bases match TRBD2. The germline V gene has CDR1 ENHRY and CDR2 SYGVKD. V shed 6 bases and J 1 base; nucleotides not matched to a gene: 4. The CDR3 extends over 16 amino acids. The CDR3 DNA follows: TGTGCCATCAGCCTGACTAGCGGGAGTTCCTACAATGAGCAGTTCTTC. It encodes CAISLTSGSSYNEQFF.

As concerns this clonotype: At one end the junction does not follow the germline gene, possibly because of a read error. The chain employs TRBV7-2 and TRBJ2-7; D is perhaps TRBD1 or TRBD2 (5 bases each). This CDR3 has 16 amino acids. Germline values: CDR1 SGHTA, CDR2 FQGNSA. The CDR3 loop reads CPSSLGPGPVSYEQYF. The DNA of the CDR3 is TGTCCCAGCAGCTTAGGGCCGGGACCTGTGTCCTACGAGCAGTACTTC.

V gene TRBV28 combines with J gene TRBJ2-7; 10 bases line up with TRBD1. This CDR3 region has 13 residues. The V gene's germline CDR1 is MDHEN and CDR2 SYDVKM. V lost 10 bases, J lost 3 bases, and 6 bases stayed unmatched. CDR3 sequence (DNA): TGTGCCACGAGGGGACAGGGGTTCTACGAGCAGTACTTC. Translating it yields CATRGQGFYEQYF. The full variable domain, in which reference TRBV28 and TRBJ2-7 provide the parts outside the CDR3, is DVKVTQSSRYLVKRTGEKVFLECVQDMDHENMFWYRQDPGLGLRLIYFSYDVKMKEKGDIPEGYSVSREKKERFSLILESASTNQTSMYLCATRGQGFYEQYFGPGTRLTVT.

This clonotype was found many times. V usage is TRBV6-4 and J usage is TRBJ2-3; weak D call: TRBD2 (5 bases). The CDR3 loop spans 13 amino acids. Trimming removed 5 bases from V and 0 bases from J, with 6 bases in between. Per germline, CDR1 MRHNA and CDR2 SNTAGT. The CDR3 region is CASSRRSTDTQYF. CDR3 bases: TGTGCCAGCAGTCGGAGGAGCACAGATACGCAGTATTTT.

The chain's CDR3 is CSASPKSTDTQYF. CDR3 DNA: TGCAGTGCTAGCCCTAAAAGCACAGATACGCAGTATTTT. V is TRBV20-1 and J is TRBJ2-3; D is ambiguous. CDR3 length equals 13 residues. V was pared by 3 bases and J by 0 bases, with 7 bases between. Germline V lookup: CDR1 DFQATT, CDR2 SNEGSKA (reference sequence).

This clonotype was seen at least ten times. This sequence joins TRBV24-1 and TRBJ2-7; tentatively, D is TRBD2 (6 bases). Trimming took off 8 bases at V and 2 bases at J, with 24 bases between the two ends. CDR1 is KGHDR, CDR2 SFDVKD, per germline. The CDR3 spans 17 residues. The CDR3 protein is CATTPTSEGQYAYEQYF. The CDR3 DNA reads as TGTGCCACCACCCCAACCTCGGAGGGGCAGTACGCCTACGAGCAGTACTTC.

The chain employs TRBV5-1 and TRBJ2-1, with 9 bases fitting TRBD1. The junction had 11 bases not matched to a gene; V was cut back by 3 bases and J by 4 bases. Germline loops: CDR1 SGHRS, CDR2 YFSETQ. This CDR3 contains 17 residues. The CDR3 DNA reads as TGCGCCAGCAGCTCTCGGGGACAGGGATCTTCTTACAATGAGCAGTTCTTC. Its translation: CASSSRGQGSSYNEQFF.

In this sample, this clonotype turned up a few times. CDR3 protein: CAWSKSRVGGTGELFF. CDR3 in DNA: TGTGCCTGGAGCAAATCCCGGGTAGGGGGCACCGGGGAGCTGTTTTTT. The chain employs TRBV30 and TRBJ2-2, with a possible D match to TRBD1 (6 bases). Trimming left V 3 bases short and J 4 bases short, with 18 bases between. Germline V CDR1 and CDR2: GTSNPN, SVGIG (reference sequence). The CDR3 spans 16 residues.

There are many counts of this clonotype. The J gene is TRBJ2-7, the V gene TRBV28, with a weak D call TRBD1 (5 bases). Germline CDR1 reads MDHEN; CDR2 reads SYDVKM. This CDR3 has 16 residues. Trimming took 7 bases from V and 0 from J, leaving 19 bases between them. This chain's CDR3 is CASTKGWGPSSYEQYF. In DNA form, the CDR3 reads TGTGCCAGCACTAAGGGGTGGGGCCCGAGCTCCTACGAGCAGTACTTC.

This clonotype was counted ten times or more. The chain employs TRBV2 and TRBJ1-1; D is perhaps TRBD1 (5 bases). Between the trimmed V and J ends, which lost 7 bases and 0 bases, there was a span of 15 bases. CDR3 size: 15 residues. Germline V gene data show CDR1 as SNHLY and CDR2 as FYNNEI. The CDR3 spells CASTQLGRLNTEAFF. The DNA of the CDR3 is TGTGCCAGCACCCAACTGGGACGGTTGAACACTGAAGCTTTCTTT.

The chain carries TRBV6-1 and TRBJ2-7; TRBD1 matches at 8 bases. The ends lost 5 bases at V and 2 bases at J; junction bases unmatched: 8. There are 15 residues in the CDR3. Per the germline V gene, CDR1 is MNHNS and CDR2 is SASEGT. The CDR3 protein is CASSPDRGHTYEQYF. CDR3 DNA: TGTGCCAGCAGTCCTGACAGGGGACATACCTACGAGCAGTACTTC.